Shown below are 19 T cell receptor beta chains from a single sample sequenced in a study of graft-versus-host responses after intestinal transplantation. The repertoire was sequenced with immunoSEQ multiplex PCR; TCRdb's copy has only in-frame clones and lacks some. This sample has 40,000 or so clones; approximately 95% occur once, and the top ten carry 3.6%. Here the sequenced sample was PBMCs, taken 700 to 850 days after intestinal transplantation. The receptor source for this set is a human patient who received an intestinal transplant, so some T cells may come from the graft donor.

The genes are TRBV28 and TRBJ2-2, with TRBD2 matching over 10 bases. This CDR3 is built from 16 residues. CDR1 is MDHEN and CDR2 is SYDVKM in the germline V gene. The ends lost 5 bases at V and 6 bases at J; junction bases unmatched: 9. The DNA for the CDR3 is TGTGCCAGCAGTCTTGAGCGGGAGGGCCTTTCCGGGGAGCTGTTTTTT. Protein sequence: CASSLEREGLSGELFF.

The chain has TRBV30 and TRBJ1-5; D unresolved. Germline CDR1 and CDR2: GTSNPN and SVGIG (reference sequence). V dropped 0 bases and J dropped 4 bases, with 13 bases sitting between them. The CDR3 is made up of 15 amino acids. DNA for the CDR3: TGTGCCTGGAGTGTAATGGGCCGGCCGAATCAGCCCCAGCATTTT. As protein: CAWSVMGRPNQPQHF.

This clone showed up just once. This rearrangement joins TRBV15 to TRBJ2-7; the match to TRBD2 covers 9 bases. CDR3 size: 13 residues. Trimming cost V 5 bases and J 3 bases; bases outside gene matches: 2. Germline V gives CDR1 LNHNV, CDR2 YYDKDF (reference sequence). As DNA, the CDR3 is TGTGCCACCAGCCCTAGCGGGAACTACGAGCAGTACTTC. Its protein product is CATSPSGNYEQYF.

This clone was detected only once. The V gene is TRBV21-1, the J gene TRBJ1-1; the D call in the table, TRBD1, was not verified against the DNA. TRBV21-1 is noted as a pseudogene. This CDR3 is built from 17 residues. The CDR3 loop reads CASSIRVGQAMNTEAFF. The CDR3 region has the DNA TGTGCCAGCAGCATAAGAGTGGGACAGGCGATGAACACTGAAGCTTTCTTT.

The V and J genes are TRBV18 and TRBJ1-1, with a tentative D call TRBD1 (5 bases). The CDR3 runs to 13 residues. The V and J ends lost 2 bases and 8 bases respectively, with 12 bases between them. Germline CDR1 and CDR2: KGHSH and LQKENI. DNA for the CDR3: TGTGCCAGCTCACCATCCCTGGAGGGGGAAGCTTTCTTT. It is translated as CASSPSLEGEAFF.

This chain links TRBV10-3 with TRBJ1-5; 8 nucleotides line up with TRBD1. Trimming removed 4 bases from V and 6 bases from J; junction bases left unmatched: 5. The CDR3 contains 14 residues. Looked up from germline, CDR1 is ENHRY and CDR2 is SYGVKD. The CDR3 nucleotides are TGTGCCATCAGTGGCACAGGGGGGAGTCAGCCCCAGCATTTT. Translation gives CAISGTGGSQPQHF.

J is TRBJ2-1 and V is TRBV28, with D maybe TRBD1 (6 bases). CDR3 length: 15 amino acids. Trimming took 6 bases from V and 2 from J, leaving 14 bases between them. In germline, CDR1 is MDHEN, CDR2 SYDVKM. CDR3 region: CASRHRAITYNEQFF. The CDR3 nucleotides read TGTGCCAGCAGACACAGGGCGATTACCTACAATGAGCAGTTCTTC.

This clone has only a few counts. The rearrangement joins TRBV28 to TRBJ2-2; D not resolved. Trimming shortened V by 1 base and J by 1 base, and 7 bases separated the two germline ends. Per germline, CDR1 MDHEN and CDR2 SYDVKM. There are 15 residues in the CDR3. Here the CDR3 DNA reads TGTGCCAGCAGTTTATTCGGCCGGAACACCGGGGAGCTGTTTTTT. Translated, it gives CASSLFGRNTGELFF. Together with reference TRBV28 and TRBJ2-2, the CDR3 gives the full variable domain: DVKVTQSSRYLVKRTGEKVFLECVQDMDHENMFWYRQDPGLGLRLIYFSYDVKMKEKGDIPEGYSVSREKKERFSLILESASTNQTSMYLCASSLFGRNTGELFFGEGSRLTVL.

This sequence joins TRBV10-1 and TRBJ2-1; 10 bases agree with TRBD2. Germline assignment: CDR1 WNHNN and CDR2 SYGVQD (reference sequence). The CDR3 contains 11 residues. The J segment lost 15 bases and the V segment lost 5 bases, leaving 4 bases of the junction unmatched. The CDR3 DNA follows: TGCGCCAGCAGTAGCGGGGGGGCCACGTTCTTC. Encoded protein: CASSSGGATFF.

The chain couples TRBV6-4 to TRBJ2-1; TRBD2 aligns across 12 bases. There are 15 residues in the CDR3. Unmatched junction bases numbered 5, after V lost 6 bases and J lost 5 bases. The V gene's germline CDR1 is MRHNA and CDR2 SNTAGT. In DNA form, the CDR3 reads TGTGCCAGCAGCCTGACTAGCGGGGGAGACAATGAGCAGTTCTTC. Amino acid sequence: CASSLTSGGDNEQFF.

This rearrangement joins TRBV11-2 to TRBJ2-1; 13 bases align to TRBD2. CDR3 length equals 14 residues. The germline V gene has CDR1 SGHAT and CDR2 FQNNGV. J was trimmed by 9 bases and V by 7 bases; bases with no gene match: 6. The DNA of the CDR3 is TGTGCCAGCATAACTAGCGGGAGGGCCGGTGAGCAGTTCTTC. It codes for CASITSGRAGEQFF.

This clone is a singleton in its sample. The chain couples TRBV15 to TRBJ2-1; a weak D match, TRBD2 (5 bases). Germline V lookup: CDR1 LNHNV, CDR2 YYDKDF (reference sequence). The CDR3 spans 16 residues. V dropped 1 base and J dropped 3 bases, with 13 bases sitting between them. The chain's CDR3 is CATSRGTPILYNEQFF. CDR3 in DNA: TGTGCCACCAGCAGAGGGACTCCGATCCTCTACAATGAGCAGTTCTTC.

The V and J genes are TRBV23-1 and TRBJ2-7; the D gene is possibly TRBD1 (5 bases). TRBV23-1 is an ORF, and what it does is uncertain. CDR3 length: 14 amino acids. V was trimmed by 5 bases and J by 4 bases, leaving 15 bases between them. The CDR3 region is CASSTGPIRYEQYF. The CDR3, as DNA: TGCGCCAGCAGTACAGGTCCAATAAGATACGAGCAGTACTTC.

The chain uses TRBV6-6 and TRBJ1-6; no definite D call. Germline CDR1 reads MNHNY; CDR2 reads SVGAGI (reference sequence). The V and J ends lost 0 bases and 10 bases respectively, with 4 bases between them. The CDR3 is 12 residues long. The CDR3 coding sequence is TGTGCCAGCAGTTACTCGGAATCACCCCTCCACTTT. This codes for CASSYSESPLHF.

The V call is TRBV5-4, the J call TRBJ2-7, with 7 positions matching TRBD2. The germline gives CDR1 SGHNT, CDR2 YYREEE (reference sequence). The V segment lost 0 bases and the J segment 5 bases; nucleotides outside the gene matches: 11. The CDR3 sequence is 16 residues long. The CDR3 loop is CASSLASSGGWDEQYF. CDR3 nucleotide sequence: TGTGCCAGCAGCTTGGCTAGCTCGGGGGGATGGGACGAGCAGTACTTC.

V gene TRBV6-5 combines with J gene TRBJ2-4; D is perhaps TRBD1 (6 bases). Trimming took 0 bases from V and 5 from J, leaving 8 bases between them. CDR1 and CDR2 from the germline V gene are MNHEY and SVGAGI. CDR3 length: 14 residues. CDR3 nucleotide sequence: TGTGCCAGCAGTTACTCCTACAGGGAAAACATTCAGTACTTC. Its translation is CASSYSYRENIQYF.

The chain has TRBV28 and TRBJ1-6; no firm D call. The V and J ends lost 3 bases and 2 bases respectively, with 11 bases between them. Germline assignment: CDR1 MDHEN and CDR2 SYDVKM. This CDR3 spans 16 amino acids. The CDR3 region is CASSFGSNPYNSPLHF. The CDR3 DNA sequence: TGTGCCAGCAGTTTCGGGTCAAATCCCTATAATTCACCCCTCCACTTT.

This chain connects TRBV18 to TRBJ2-5, with TRBD2 matching over 8 bases. The J call could be wrong; TRBJ2-7 is a better fit for the DNA end. Germline lookup yields CDR1 KGHSH and CDR2 LQKENI. CDR3 size: 18 residues. In nucleotides, the CDR3 is TGTGCCAGCTCTCAACGGGGGGGCGGCAGGGGATCCCCCTACGAGCAGTACTTC. It specifies CASSQRGGGRGSPYEQYF.

The table lists this clone with a count of one. The chain has TRBV5-6 and TRBJ1-2, with D perhaps TRBD1 (5 bases). The ends were cut back, 0 bases at V and 1 base at J, with 7 bases in the middle. Germline values: CDR1 SGHDT, CDR2 YYEEEE. The CDR3 totals 14 residues. The CDR3 sequence: CASSLEGSNYGYTF. CDR3 nucleotide sequence: TGTGCCAGCAGCTTGGAGGGGAGTAACTATGGCTACACCTTC.